This T cell receptor (beta chain) comes out of a study of CD8+CD57+ T cells in acquired aplastic anemia. Study background: Sorted CD4+ and CD8+ cells yielded roughly 3 ug of DNA on average. In CD4+ cells, healthy donors produced an average of around 9.9 million reads.

Study findings and constraints: About 29 sequences, all CD8+ CDR3, were shared between patients and controls.

This CDR3 has 16 amino acids. Germline V gene lookup returns CDR1 LGHNA and CDR2 YNFKEQ. The ends lost 6 bases at V and 4 bases at J; junction bases unmatched: 12. With regard to this clonotype: Its antigen is unidentified.

Genomic DNA templated the TCR beta VDJ and CDR3 profiling. TCRdb processed the reads anew with MiXCR; each CDR3 protein has one entry. The table shows roughly 38,000 distinct CDR3 sequences, with roughly three quarters occurring only once. This sequence joins TRBV4-2 and TRBJ2-3; 8 bases align to TRBD2. The sequencing sample was made of sorted CD4+, CD8+, or CD8+CD57+ T cells (not recorded which) from PBMCs. This receptor was taken from a human donor in good health, serving as a control. The CDR3 region is CASSRIAGIRPDTQYF. Written as DNA, the CDR3 is TGTGCCAGCAGTCGGATAGCGGGGATTCGTCCAGATACGCAGTATTTT.